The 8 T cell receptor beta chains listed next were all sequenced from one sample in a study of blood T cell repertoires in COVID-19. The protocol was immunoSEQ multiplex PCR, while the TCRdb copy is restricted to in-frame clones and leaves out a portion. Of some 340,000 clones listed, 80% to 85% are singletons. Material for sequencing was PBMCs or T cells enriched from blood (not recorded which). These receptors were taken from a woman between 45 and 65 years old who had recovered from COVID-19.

The CDR3 coding sequence is TGTGCCAGCTCACCACCGTCGTTCCCTTACGAGCAGTACTTC. This codes for CASSPPSFPYEQYF. The chain combines TRBV18 with TRBJ2-7, with unresolved D. Per germline, CDR1 KGHSH and CDR2 LQKENI. V shed 0 bases and J shed 4 bases, with 10 bases lying between them. CDR3 length: 14 residues.

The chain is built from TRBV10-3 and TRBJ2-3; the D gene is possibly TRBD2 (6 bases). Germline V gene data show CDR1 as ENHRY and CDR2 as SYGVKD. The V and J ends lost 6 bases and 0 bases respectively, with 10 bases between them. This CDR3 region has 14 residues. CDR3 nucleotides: TGTGCCATCAGCCCCGGGACTAGCACAGATACGCAGTATTTT. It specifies CAISPGTSTDTQYF.

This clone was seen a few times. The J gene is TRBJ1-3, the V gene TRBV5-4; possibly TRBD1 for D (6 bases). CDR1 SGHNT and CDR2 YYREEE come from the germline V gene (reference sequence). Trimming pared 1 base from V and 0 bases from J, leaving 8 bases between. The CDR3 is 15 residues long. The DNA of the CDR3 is TGTGCCAGCAGCTTGACAGGGCCCTCTGGAAACACCATATATTTT. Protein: CASSLTGPSGNTIYF.

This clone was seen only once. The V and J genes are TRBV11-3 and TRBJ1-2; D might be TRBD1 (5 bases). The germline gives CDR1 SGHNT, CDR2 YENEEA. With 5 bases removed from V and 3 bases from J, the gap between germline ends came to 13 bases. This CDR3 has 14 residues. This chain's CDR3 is CASSPRGSDYGYTF. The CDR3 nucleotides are TGTGCCAGCAGCCCCCGGGGGTCGGACTATGGCTACACCTTC.

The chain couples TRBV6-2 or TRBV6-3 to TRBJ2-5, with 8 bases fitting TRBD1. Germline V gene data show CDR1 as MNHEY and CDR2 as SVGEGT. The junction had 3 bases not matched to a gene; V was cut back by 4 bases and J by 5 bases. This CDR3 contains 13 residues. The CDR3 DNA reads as TGTGCCAGCAGTTTGACAGGGGCCGAGACCCAGTACTTC. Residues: CASSLTGAETQYF.

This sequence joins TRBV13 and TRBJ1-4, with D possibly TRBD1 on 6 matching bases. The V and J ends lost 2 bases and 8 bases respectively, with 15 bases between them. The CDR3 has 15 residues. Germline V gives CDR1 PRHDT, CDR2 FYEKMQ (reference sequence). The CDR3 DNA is TGTGCCAGCAGCTTATCGGTCAGGGGAGGGGAAAAACTGTTTTTT. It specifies CASSLSVRGGEKLFF.

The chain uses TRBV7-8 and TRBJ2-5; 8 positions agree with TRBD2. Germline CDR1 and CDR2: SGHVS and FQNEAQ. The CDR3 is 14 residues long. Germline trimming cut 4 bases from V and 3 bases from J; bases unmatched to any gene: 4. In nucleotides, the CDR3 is TGTGCCAGCAGCTCGGGGGGGCAAAAAGAGACCCAGTACTTC. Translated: CASSSGGQKETQYF. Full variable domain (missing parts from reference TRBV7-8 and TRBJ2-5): GAGVSQSPRYKVAKRGQDVALRCDPISGHVSLFWYQQALGQGPEFLTYFQNEAQLDKSGLPSDRFFAERPEGSVSTLKIQRTQQEDSAVYLCASSSGGQKETQYFGPGTRLLVL.

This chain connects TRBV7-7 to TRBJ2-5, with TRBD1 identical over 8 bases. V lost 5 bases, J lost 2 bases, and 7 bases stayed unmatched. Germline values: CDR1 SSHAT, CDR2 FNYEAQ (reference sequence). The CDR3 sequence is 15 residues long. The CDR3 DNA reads TGTGCCAGCAGCCCATGGACAGGGCTTCAAGAGACCCAGTACTTC. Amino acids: CASSPWTGLQETQYF. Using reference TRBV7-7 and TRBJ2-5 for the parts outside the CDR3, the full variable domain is GAGVSQSPRYKVTKRGQDVTLRCDPISSHATLYWYQQALGQGPEFLTYFNYEAQPDKSGLPSDRFSAERPEGSISTLTIQRTEQRDSAMYRCASSPWTGLQETQYFGPGTRLLVL.